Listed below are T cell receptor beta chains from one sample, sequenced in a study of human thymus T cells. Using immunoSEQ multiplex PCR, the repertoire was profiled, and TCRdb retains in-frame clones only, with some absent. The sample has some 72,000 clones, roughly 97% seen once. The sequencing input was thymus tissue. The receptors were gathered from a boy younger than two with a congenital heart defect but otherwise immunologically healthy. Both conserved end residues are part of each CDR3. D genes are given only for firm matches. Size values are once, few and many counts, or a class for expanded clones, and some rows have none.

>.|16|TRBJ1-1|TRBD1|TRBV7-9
TGTGCCAGCAGCTGGGGGGACAGGGAAAATAACACTGAAGCTTTCTTT
CASSWGDRENNTEAFF
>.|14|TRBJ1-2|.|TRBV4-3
TGCGCCAGCAGCCAAGACAGGGGTGGCGGCGGCTACACCTTC
CASSQDRGGGGYTF
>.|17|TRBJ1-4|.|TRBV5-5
TGTGCCAGCAGCTTTATTTCGGGCGGGGGGCCCGACGAAAAACTGTTTTTT
CASSFISGGGPDEKLFF
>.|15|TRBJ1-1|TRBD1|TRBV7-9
TGTGCCAGCAGCCCACGACAGGGGTCGTGGACTGAAGCTTTCTTT
CASSPRQGSWTEAFF
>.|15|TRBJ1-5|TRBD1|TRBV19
TGTGCCAGTAGTCCGACGGACAGGAACTATCAGCCCCAGCATTTT
CASSPTDRNYQPQHF
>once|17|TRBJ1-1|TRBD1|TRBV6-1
TGTGCCAGCAGTGGCCCTGGACAGGCGAAGATGAACACTGAAGCTTTCTTT
CASSGPGQAKMNTEAFF
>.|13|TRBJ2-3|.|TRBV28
TGTGCCAGCTCTGGGGGGTGTACAGATACGCAGTATTTT
CASSGGCTDTQYF
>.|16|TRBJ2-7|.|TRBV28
TGTGCCAGCAGCTTCACTGTGGGGCCTAGAGTCAGCGAGCAGTACTTC
CASSFTVGPRVSEQYF
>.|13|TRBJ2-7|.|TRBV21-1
TGTGCCACCAGGATACTAGCGGACTACGAGCAGTACTTC
CATRILADYEQYF
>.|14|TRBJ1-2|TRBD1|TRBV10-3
TGTGCCATCAGTACCGGGACAGCCTTCAATGGCTACACCTTC
CAISTGTAFNGYTF
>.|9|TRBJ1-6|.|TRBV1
TGCACCAGCAGGCGACCCCTCCACTTT
CTSRRPLHF
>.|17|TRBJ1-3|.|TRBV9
TGTGCCAGCAGTGGAGCACTTACAGGAATCTCTGGAAACACCATATATTTT
CASSGALTGISGNTIYF
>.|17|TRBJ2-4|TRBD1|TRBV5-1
TGCGCCAGCAGCAGGGACAGGGGGAGAATAGCCAAAAACATTCAGTACTTC
CASSRDRGRIAKNIQYF
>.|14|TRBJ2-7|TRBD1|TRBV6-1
TGTGCCAGCACCCTAAGTGGACAGGGCTACGAGCAGTACTTC
CASTLSGQGYEQYF
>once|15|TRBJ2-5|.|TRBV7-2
TGTGCCAGCAGCAACCCCAGGGCCTTTGCGGAGACCCAGTACTTC
CASSNPRAFAETQYF
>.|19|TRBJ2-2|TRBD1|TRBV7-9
TGTGCCAGCAGCCCCCTCCGGCACAGGGGGCGTCAGGGCACCGGGGAGCTGTTTTTT
CASSPLRHRGRQGTGELFF
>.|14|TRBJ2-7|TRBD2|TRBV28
TGTGCCAGCAGCCCTACTAGCGGGAGCCACGAGCAGTACTTC
CASSPTSGSHEQYF
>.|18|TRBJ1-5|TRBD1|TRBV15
TGTGCCACCAGCAGAGATGAGGGGGCCACAGGGAATAATCAGCCCCAGCATTTT
CATSRDEGATGNNQPQHF
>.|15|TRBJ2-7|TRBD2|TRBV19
TGTGCCAGTAGTCCGGCGAGCGGGGCCCACTACGAGCAGTACTTC
CASSPASGAHYEQYF
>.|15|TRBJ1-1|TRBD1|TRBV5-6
TGTGCCAGCAGCTCCGAGGATACAGGGGGCACTGAAGCTTTCTTT
CASSSEDTGGTEAFF
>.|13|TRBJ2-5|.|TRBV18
TGTGCCAGCTCACCTAGAACCGCGGAGACCCAGTACTTC
CASSPRTAETQYF
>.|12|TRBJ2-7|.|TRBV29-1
TGCAGCGTCACCAAACTAGGGGAGGAGCAGTACTTC
CSVTKLGEEQYF